This T cell receptor (beta chain) was documented in a study of cytomegalovirus exposure and HLA in healthy donors. Study findings and constraints: Testing in vitro showed three CMV-associated chains specific for CMV antigens. The study flagged 150 to 200 TCR beta chains as cytomegalovirus-associated.

A remark on this clone: Its antigen remains unidentified.

The CDR3 is 16 amino acids. V gave up 1 base and J gave up 0 bases; unmatched junction bases: 4. Germline CDR1 is SGHAT and CDR2 is FQNNGV. Measured with immunoSEQ multiplex PCR; TCRdb has only the in-frame clones, and not every one. The sample holds around 60,000 clones, around nine tenths seen once. This chain connects TRBV11-2 to TRBJ2-7; 9 bases are shared with TRBD2. The sequenced sample consisted of PBMCs. This TCR derives from a man younger than 35 in good health and CMV-seronegative. The CDR3 region is CASSLVTSGLSYEQYF. The CDR3 DNA follows: TGTGCCAGCAGCTTAGTGACTAGCGGACTCTCCTACGAGCAGTACTTC. The variable domain in full, completed from reference TRBV11-2 and TRBJ2-7, reads EAGVAQSPRYKIIEKRQSVAFWCNPISGHATLYWYQQILGQGPKLLIQFQNNGVVDDSQLPKDRFSAERLKGVDSTLKIQPAKLEDSAVYLCASSLVTSGLSYEQYFGPGTRLTVT.